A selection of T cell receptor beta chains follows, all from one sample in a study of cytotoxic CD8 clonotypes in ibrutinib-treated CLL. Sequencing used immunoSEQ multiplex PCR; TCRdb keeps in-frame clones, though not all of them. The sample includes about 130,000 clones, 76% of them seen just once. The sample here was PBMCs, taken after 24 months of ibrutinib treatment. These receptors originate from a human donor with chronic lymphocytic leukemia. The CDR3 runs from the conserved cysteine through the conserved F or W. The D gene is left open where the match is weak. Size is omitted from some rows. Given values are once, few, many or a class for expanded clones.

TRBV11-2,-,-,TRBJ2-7,TGTGCCAGCAGCCCCCAGGACGGTTCCTACGAGCAGTACTTC,CASSPQDGSYEQYF
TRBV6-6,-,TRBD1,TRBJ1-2,TGTGCCAGCAGTTACGGACAGGGCCGCGGCTACACCTTC,CASSYGQGRGYTF
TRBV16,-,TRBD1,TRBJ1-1,TGTGCCAGCAGCCCCGGGACAGGGGGGGAAGCTTTCTTT,CASSPGTGGEAFF
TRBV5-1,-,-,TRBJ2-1,TGCGCCAGTGACCTTTACGGGGGCCGGAATGAGCAGTTCTTC,CASDLYGGRNEQFF
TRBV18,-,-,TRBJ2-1,TGTGCCAGCTCACTGGTGGACAATGAGCAGTTCTTC,CASSLVDNEQFF
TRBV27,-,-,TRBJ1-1,TGTGCCAGCAGTTTATCGGGGGGCGCACCCATGAACACTGAAGCTTTCTTT,CASSLSGGAPMNTEAFF
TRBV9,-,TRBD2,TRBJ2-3,TGTGCCAGCAGCCCCCGGCTAGCGGGAGGGGCAGATACGCAGTATTTT,CASSPRLAGGADTQYF
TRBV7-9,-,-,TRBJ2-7,TGTGCCAGCAGCTTACTGGGGCCCTACGAGCAGTACTTC,CASSLLGPYEQYF
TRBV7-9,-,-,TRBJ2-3,TGTGCCAGCAGCTTATCGGGGCCGCGGCCCTCCACAGATACGCAGTATTTT,CASSLSGPRPSTDTQYF
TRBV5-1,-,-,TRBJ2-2,TGCGCCAGCAGCTTGGCTGGGCGACAAGGGTCCGGGGAGCTGTTTTTT,CASSLAGRQGSGELFF
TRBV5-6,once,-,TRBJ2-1,TGTGCCAGCAGCTTGGGCGGCTTCTCCTACAATGAGCAGTTCTTC,CASSLGGFSYNEQFF
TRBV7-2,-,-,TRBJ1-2,TGTGCCAGCACCTACCCGGGGGGGTACTATGGCTACACCTTC,CASTYPGGYYGYTF
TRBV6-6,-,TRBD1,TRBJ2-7,TGTGCCAGCACCGTGACAGGGCGGGACGAGCAGTACTTC,CASTVTGRDEQYF